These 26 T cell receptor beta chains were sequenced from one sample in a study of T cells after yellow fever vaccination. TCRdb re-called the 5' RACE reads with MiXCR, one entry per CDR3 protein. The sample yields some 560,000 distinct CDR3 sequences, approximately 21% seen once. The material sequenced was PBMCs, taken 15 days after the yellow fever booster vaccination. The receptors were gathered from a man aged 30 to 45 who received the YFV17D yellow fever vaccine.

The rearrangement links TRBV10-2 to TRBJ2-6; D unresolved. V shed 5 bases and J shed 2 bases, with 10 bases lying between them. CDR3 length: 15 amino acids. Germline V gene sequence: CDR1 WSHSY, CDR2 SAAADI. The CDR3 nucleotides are TGCGCCAGCAGTAACAAAAGGACTGGGGCCAACGTCCTGACTTTC. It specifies CASSNKRTGANVLTF.

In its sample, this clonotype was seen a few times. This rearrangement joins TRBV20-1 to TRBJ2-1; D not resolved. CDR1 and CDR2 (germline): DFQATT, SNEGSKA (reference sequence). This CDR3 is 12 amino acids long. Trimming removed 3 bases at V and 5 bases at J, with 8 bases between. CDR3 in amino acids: CSASRTDNEQFF. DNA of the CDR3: TGCAGTGCTAGTCGTACCGACAATGAGCAGTTCTTC.

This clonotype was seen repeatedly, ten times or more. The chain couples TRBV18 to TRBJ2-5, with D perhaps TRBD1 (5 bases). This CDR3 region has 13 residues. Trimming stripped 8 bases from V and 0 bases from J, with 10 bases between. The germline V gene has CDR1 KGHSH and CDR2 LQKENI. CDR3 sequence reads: CASAQAHQETQYF. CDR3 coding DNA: TGTGCCAGCGCACAGGCTCACCAAGAGACCCAGTACTTC.

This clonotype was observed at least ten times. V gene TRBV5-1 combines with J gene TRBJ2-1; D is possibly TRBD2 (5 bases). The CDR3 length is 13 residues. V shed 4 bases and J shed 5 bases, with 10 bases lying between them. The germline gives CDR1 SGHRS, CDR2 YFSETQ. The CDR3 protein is CASSEGFNNEQFF. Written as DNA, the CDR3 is TGCGCCAGCAGCGAGGGATTTAACAATGAGCAGTTCTTC.

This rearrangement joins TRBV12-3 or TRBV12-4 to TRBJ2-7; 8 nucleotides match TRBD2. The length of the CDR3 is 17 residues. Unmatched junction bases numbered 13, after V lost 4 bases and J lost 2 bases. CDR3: CASSSLNGGRYTYEQYF. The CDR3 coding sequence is TGTGCCAGCAGTTCCCTCAATGGCGGGAGGTACACCTACGAGCAGTACTTC.

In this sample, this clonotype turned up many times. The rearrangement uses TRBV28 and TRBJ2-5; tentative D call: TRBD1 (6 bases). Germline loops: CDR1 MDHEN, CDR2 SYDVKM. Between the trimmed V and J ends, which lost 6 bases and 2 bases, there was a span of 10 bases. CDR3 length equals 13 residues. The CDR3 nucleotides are TGTGCCAGCAGCTTAGGACAGCAAGAGACCCAGTACTTC. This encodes CASSLGQQETQYF.

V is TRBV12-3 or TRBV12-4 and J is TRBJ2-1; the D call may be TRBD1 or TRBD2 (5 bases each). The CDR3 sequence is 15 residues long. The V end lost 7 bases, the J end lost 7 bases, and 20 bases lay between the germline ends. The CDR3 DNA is TGTGCCAGCAACCAACCCGGGACCAACGGGAATGAGCAGTTCTTC. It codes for CASNQPGTNGNEQFF.

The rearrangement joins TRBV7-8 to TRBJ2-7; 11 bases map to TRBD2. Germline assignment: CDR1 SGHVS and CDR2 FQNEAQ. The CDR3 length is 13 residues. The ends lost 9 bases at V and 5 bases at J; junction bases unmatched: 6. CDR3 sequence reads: CASKIAGGHEQYF. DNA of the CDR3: TGTGCCAGTAAAATAGCGGGAGGGCACGAGCAGTACTTC. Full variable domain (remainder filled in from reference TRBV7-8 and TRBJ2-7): GAGVSQSPRYKVAKRGQDVALRCDPISGHVSLFWYQQALGQGPEFLTYFQNEAQLDKSGLPSDRFFAERPEGSVSTLKIQRTQQEDSAVYLCASKIAGGHEQYFGPGTRLTVT.

CDR3 protein: CSASRRRLAGVNEQFF. The CDR3 DNA is TGCAGTGCTAGTCGAAGGAGACTAGCGGGAGTTAATGAGCAGTTCTTC. The chain combines TRBV20-1 with TRBJ2-1; 12 nucleotides line up with TRBD2. V shed 3 bases, J shed 7 bases, and the junction held 10 bases outside the gene matches. The CDR3 covers 16 residues. The germline V gene has CDR1 DFQATT and CDR2 SNEGSKA (reference sequence).

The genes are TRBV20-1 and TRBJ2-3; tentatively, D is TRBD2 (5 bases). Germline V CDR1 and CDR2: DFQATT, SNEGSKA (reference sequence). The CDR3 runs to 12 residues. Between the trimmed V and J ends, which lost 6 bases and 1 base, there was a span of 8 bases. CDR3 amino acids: CSAKEGTDTQYF. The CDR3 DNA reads TGCAGTGCAAAGGAGGGCACAGATACGCAGTATTTT.

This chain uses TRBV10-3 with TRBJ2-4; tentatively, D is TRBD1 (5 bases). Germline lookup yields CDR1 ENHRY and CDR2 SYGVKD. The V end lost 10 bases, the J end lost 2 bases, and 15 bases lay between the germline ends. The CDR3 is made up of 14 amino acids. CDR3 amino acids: CATTSDRTKNIQYF. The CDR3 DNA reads TGTGCCACCACCTCCGACAGAACCAAAAACATTCAGTACTTC.

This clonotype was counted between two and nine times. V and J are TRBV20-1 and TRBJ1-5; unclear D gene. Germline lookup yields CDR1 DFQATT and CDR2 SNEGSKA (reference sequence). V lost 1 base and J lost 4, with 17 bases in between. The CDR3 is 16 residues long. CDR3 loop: CSARVSHQAPNQPQHF. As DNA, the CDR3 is TGCAGTGCTAGAGTTTCTCATCAGGCCCCGAATCAGCCCCAGCATTTT.

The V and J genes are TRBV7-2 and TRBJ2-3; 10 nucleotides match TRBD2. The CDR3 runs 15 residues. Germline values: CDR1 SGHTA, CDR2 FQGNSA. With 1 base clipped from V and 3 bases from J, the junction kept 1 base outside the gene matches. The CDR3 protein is CASSLVTSGTDTQYF. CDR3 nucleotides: TGTGCCAGCAGCTTAGTGACTAGCGGGACAGATACGCAGTATTTT.

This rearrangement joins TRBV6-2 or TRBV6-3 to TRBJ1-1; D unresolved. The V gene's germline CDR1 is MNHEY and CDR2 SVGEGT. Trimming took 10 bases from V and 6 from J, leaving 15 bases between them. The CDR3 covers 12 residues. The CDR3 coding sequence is TGTGCCATCCGTCCGGGAGGCGCTGAAGCTTTCTTT. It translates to CAIRPGGAEAFF.

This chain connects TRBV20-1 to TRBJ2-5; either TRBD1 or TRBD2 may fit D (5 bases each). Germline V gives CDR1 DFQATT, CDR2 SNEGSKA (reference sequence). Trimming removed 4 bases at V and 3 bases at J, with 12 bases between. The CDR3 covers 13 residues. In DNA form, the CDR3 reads TGCAGTGCTACCCAGGGAGCCAAAGAGACCCAGTACTTC. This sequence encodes CSATQGAKETQYF.

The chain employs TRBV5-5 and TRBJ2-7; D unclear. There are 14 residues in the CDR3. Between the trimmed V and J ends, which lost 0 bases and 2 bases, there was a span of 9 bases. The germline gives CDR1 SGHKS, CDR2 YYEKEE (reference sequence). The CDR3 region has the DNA TGTGCCAGCAGCTTGGAGGCCAGAACCTACGAGCAGTACTTC. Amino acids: CASSLEARTYEQYF. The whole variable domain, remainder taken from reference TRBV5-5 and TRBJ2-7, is DAGVTQSPTHLIKTRGQQVTLRCSPISGHKSVSWYQQVLGQGPQFIFQYYEKEERGRGNFPDRFSARQFPNYSSELNVNALLLGDSALYLCASSLEARTYEQYFGPGTRLTVT.

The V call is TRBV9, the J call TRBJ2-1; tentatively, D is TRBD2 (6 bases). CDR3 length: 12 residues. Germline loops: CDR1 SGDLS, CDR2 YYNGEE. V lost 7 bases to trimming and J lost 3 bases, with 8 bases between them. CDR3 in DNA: TGTGCCAGCGGGACTTACTACAATGAGCAGTTCTTC. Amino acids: CASGTYYNEQFF.

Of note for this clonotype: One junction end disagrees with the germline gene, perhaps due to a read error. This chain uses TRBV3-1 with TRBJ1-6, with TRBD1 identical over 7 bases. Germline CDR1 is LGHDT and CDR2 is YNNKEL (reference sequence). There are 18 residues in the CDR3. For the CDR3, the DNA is TGTGCCAGCAGCCAAGAGTCTTGGACAGGAGTCTATAATTCACCCCTCCGCTTT. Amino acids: CASSQESWTGVYNSPLRF.

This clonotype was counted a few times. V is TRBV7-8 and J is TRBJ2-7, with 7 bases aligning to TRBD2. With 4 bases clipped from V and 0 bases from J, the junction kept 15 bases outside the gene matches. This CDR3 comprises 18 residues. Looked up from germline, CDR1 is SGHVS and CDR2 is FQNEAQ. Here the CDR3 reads CASSSSEVAGFFSYEQYF. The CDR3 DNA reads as TGTGCCAGCAGCTCCTCGGAGGTAGCGGGTTTTTTCTCCTACGAGCAGTACTTC. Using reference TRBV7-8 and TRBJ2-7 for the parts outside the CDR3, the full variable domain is GAGVSQSPRYKVAKRGQDVALRCDPISGHVSLFWYQQALGQGPEFLTYFQNEAQLDKSGLPSDRFFAERPEGSVSTLKIQRTQQEDSAVYLCASSSSEVAGFFSYEQYFGPGTRLTVT.

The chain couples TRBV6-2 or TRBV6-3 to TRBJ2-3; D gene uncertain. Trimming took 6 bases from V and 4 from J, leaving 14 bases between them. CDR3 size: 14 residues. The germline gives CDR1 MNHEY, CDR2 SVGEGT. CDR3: CASSYSLGSDTQYF. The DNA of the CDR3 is TGTGCCAGCAGCTATTCTCTTGGTTCAGATACGCAGTATTTT.

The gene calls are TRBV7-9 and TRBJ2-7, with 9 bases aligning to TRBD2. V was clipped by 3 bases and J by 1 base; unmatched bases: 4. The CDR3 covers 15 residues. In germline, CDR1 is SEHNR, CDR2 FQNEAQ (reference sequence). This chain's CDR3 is CASSLGLALSYEQYF. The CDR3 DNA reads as TGTGCCAGCAGCTTGGGACTAGCTCTATCCTACGAGCAGTACTTC.

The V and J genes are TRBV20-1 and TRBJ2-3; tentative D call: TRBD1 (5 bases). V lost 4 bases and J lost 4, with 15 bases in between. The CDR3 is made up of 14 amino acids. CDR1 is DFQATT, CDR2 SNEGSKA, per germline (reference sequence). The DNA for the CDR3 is TGCAGTGCTACTCGCAGGGCGAACGCAGATACGCAGTATTTT. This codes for CSATRRANADTQYF.

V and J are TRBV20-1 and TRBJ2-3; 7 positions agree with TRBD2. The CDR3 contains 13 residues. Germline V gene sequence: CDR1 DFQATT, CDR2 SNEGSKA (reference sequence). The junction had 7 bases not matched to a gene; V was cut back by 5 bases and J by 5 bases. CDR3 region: CSARRRELDTQYF. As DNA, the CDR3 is TGCAGTGCTCGCAGGCGGGAGTTAGATACGCAGTATTTT.

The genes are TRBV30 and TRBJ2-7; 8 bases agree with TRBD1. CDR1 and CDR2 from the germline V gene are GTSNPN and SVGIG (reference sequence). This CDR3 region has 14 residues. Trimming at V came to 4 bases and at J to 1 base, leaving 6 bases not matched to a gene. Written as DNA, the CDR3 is TGTGCCTGGATGCGCTGGGACAGGTCCTACGAGCAGTACTTC. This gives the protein CAWMRWDRSYEQYF.

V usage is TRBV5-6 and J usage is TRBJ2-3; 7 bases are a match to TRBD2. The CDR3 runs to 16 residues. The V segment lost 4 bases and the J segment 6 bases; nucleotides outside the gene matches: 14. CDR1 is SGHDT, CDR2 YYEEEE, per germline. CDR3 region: CASSPGGGSLFDTQYF. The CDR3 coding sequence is TGTGCCAGCAGCCCCGGTGGCGGGAGTCTCTTTGATACGCAGTATTTT.

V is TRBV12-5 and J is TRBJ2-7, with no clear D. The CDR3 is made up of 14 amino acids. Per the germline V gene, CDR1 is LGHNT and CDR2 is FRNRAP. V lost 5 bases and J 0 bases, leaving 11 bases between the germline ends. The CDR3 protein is CASGLGLVSYEQYF. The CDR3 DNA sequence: TGTGCTAGTGGTCTCGGGCTAGTCTCCTACGAGCAGTACTTC.